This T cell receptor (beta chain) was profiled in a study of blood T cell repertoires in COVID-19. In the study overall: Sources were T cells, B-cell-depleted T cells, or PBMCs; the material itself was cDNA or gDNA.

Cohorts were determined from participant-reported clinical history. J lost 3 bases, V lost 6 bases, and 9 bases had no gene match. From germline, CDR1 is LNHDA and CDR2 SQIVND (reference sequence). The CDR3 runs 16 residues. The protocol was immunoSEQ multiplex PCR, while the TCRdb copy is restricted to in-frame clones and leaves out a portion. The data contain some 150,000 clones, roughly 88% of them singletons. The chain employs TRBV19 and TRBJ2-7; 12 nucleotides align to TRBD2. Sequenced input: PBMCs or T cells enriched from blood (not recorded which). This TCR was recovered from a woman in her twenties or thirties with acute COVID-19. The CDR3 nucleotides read TGTGCCAGTAGCGCTTTGACTAGCGGGAGTGGCTACGAGCAGTACTTC. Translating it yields CASSALTSGSGYEQYF.